Below, 8 T cell receptor beta chains from the same sample are listed, as sequenced in a study of blood T cell repertoires in COVID-19. Here immunoSEQ multiplex PCR was the method, and the copy in TCRdb shows in-frame clones only, minus some. The table has around 43,000 clones, 70% to 90% seen once; the top ten hold more than 15%. The sample was peripheral blood. Every receptor here comes from a middle-aged man in a cohort sampled during active COVID-19.

The chain carries TRBV7-9 and TRBJ1-1; tentatively, D is TRBD1 (6 bases). The CDR3 consists of 13 residues. Trimming took 2 bases from V and 4 from J, leaving 8 bases between them. CDR1 SEHNR and CDR2 FQNEAQ come from the germline V gene (reference sequence). The chain's CDR3 is CASSLQGSTEAFF. CDR3 bases: TGTGCCAGCAGCTTACAGGGGAGCACTGAAGCTTTCTTT.

The chain joins TRBV28 to TRBJ1-2; TRBD1 is a possible D gene (6 bases). Trimming took 3 bases from V and 2 from J, leaving 16 bases between them. This CDR3 spans 16 amino acids. The germline CDR1 and CDR2 sequences are MDHEN and SYDVKM. CDR3 in DNA: TGTGCCAGCAGTTTTGGCAGGGACAACTCAAACTATGGCTACACCTTC. Translated: CASSFGRDNSNYGYTF.

This chain joins TRBV5-6 and TRBJ2-2; possibly TRBD1 for D (5 bases). Between the trimmed V and J ends, which lost 4 bases and 6 bases, there was a span of 13 bases. This CDR3 comprises 14 residues. Germline V gives CDR1 SGHDT, CDR2 YYEEEE. This chain's CDR3 is CASSARMGPGELFF. The CDR3 DNA is TGTGCCAGCAGCGCCCGAATGGGGCCCGGGGAGCTGTTTTTT.

The chain links TRBV6-1 to TRBJ2-5; possible D gene TRBD2, 6 bases. Trimming removed 1 base from V and 2 bases from J, with 11 bases in between. The CDR3 is made up of 15 amino acids. Germline assignment: CDR1 MNHNS and CDR2 SASEGT. CDR3 protein: CASSEGWGVQETQYF. The DNA for the CDR3 is TGTGCCAGCAGTGAAGGGTGGGGGGTTCAAGAGACCCAGTACTTC.

J is TRBJ2-7 and V is TRBV5-4; the D gene is possibly TRBD1 (6 bases). Germline loops: CDR1 SGHNT, CDR2 YYREEE (reference sequence). This CDR3 is built from 15 residues. V was pared by 3 bases and J by 0 bases, with 13 bases between. The CDR3 is CASSSPRDNSYEQYV. CDR3 nucleotides: TGTGCCAGCAGCTCCCCCCGGGACAACTCCTACGAGCAGTACGTC.

Concerning this clone: This sample includes further DNA sequences coding for the same CDR3. This chain joins TRBV6-5 and TRBJ2-3; 8 bases align to TRBD1. This CDR3 region has 15 residues. Germline V gene lookup returns CDR1 MNHEY and CDR2 SVGAGI. The V gene end was trimmed by 6 bases and the J gene end by 4 bases; junction bases not matched to a gene: 9. CDR3 amino acids: CASSLAGTGADTQYF. Written as DNA, the CDR3 is TGTGCCAGCAGCCTGGCCGGGACAGGAGCAGATACGCAGTATTTT.

The chain carries TRBV5-6 and TRBJ2-3, with 10 nucleotides matching TRBD2. The CDR3 runs 17 residues. The V gene end was trimmed by 0 bases and the J gene end by 0 bases; junction bases not matched to a gene: 4. Germline CDR1 reads SGHDT; CDR2 reads YYEEEE. The DNA of the CDR3 is TGTGCCAGCAGCTTGGTACTAGCGGGGACTAGCACAGATACGCAGTATTTT. It is translated as CASSLVLAGTSTDTQYF. The whole variable domain, filled in from reference TRBV5-6 and TRBJ2-3, reads DAGVTQSPTHLIKTRGQQVTLRCSPKSGHDTVSWYQQALGQGPQFIFQYYEEEERQRGNFPDRFSGHQFPNYSSELNVNALLLGDSALYLCASSLVLAGTSTDTQYFGPGTRLTVL.

This chain uses TRBV2 with TRBJ1-5; D not certain. Germline V lookup: CDR1 SNHLY, CDR2 FYNNEI. The CDR3 has 12 amino acids. V was trimmed by 5 bases and J by 7 bases, leaving 9 bases between them. CDR3 sequence (DNA): TGTGCCAGCAGTCCTTCGAGACAGCCCCAGCATTTT. This sequence encodes CASSPSRQPQHF.